The T cell receptor beta chain described here comes from a study of blood T cell repertoires in COVID-19. Study as a whole: Sample material is recorded as cDNA or gDNA derived from T cells, B-cell-depleted T cells, or PBMCs.

To note about this clone: Other nucleotide sequences in the sample specify the same CDR3.

The CDR3 is made up of 16 amino acids. CDR1 and CDR2 from the germline V gene are MNHNS and SASEGT. Unmatched junction bases numbered 2, after V lost 0 bases and J lost 1 base. Original processing notes: Counts of nucleated cells, estimated from reference gene primer amplification, were obtained. The data were produced by immunoSEQ multiplex PCR, yet TCRdb's version contains in-frame clones alone and is incomplete. The DNA was the basis for D and trimming; V, J and clone size are from that table. The sample lists tens of thousands of clones, roughly 90% occurring once. The sample consisted of peripheral blood. This sequence originates from a man between 65 and 79 years old with active or convalescent COVID-19. The chain employs TRBV6-1 and TRBJ2-7, with 11 bases that match TRBD2. The CDR3 DNA reads as TGTGCCAGCAGTGAAGCCGGGACTAGCGGTTCCTACGAGCAGTACTTC. Its translation: CASSEAGTSGSYEQYF.